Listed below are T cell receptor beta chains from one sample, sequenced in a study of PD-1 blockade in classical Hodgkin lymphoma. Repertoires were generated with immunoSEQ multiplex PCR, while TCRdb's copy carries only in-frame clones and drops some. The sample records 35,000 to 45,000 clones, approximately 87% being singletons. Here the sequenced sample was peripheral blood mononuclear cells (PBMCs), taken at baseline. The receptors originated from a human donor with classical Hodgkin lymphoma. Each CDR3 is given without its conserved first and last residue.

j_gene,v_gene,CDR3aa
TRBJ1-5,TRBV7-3,ASSLFHNQPQH
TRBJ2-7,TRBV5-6,ASSLAGLSSYEQY
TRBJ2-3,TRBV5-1,ASSLPGLADSTDTQY
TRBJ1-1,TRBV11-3,ASSRRGRNTEAF
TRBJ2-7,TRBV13,ASRRSGGAYEQY
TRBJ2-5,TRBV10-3,AIRGTGGQETQY
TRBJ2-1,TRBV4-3,ASSQDPGQTANEQF
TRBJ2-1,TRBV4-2,ASSSGGSSGSSYNEQF
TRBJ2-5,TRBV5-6,ASSLQWNRDQETQY
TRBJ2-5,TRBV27,ASSRSGRAAQETQY
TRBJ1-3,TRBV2,ASSEVAPGNTIY
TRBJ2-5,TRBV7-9,ASSYGQRETQY
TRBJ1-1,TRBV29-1,SVGTGDTEAF
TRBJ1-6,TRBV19,ASSIGGVDSPLH
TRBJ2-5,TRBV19,ASSASVPALAGAQETQY
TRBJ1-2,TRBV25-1,ASSEWGRGRYGYT
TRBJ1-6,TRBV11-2,ASSPERDSPLH
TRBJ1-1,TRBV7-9,ASSFKTGMNTEAF
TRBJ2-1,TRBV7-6,ASSLFRSEQF
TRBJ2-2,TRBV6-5,AISKEDTGELF
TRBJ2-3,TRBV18,ASSPLPTDTQY
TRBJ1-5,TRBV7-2,ASSLVGRGNQPQH
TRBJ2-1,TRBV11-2,ASTIKGLAGDNEQF
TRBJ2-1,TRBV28,ASGNRKGAYNEQF
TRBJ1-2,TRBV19,ASSMGTYGYT
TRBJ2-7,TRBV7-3,ASSFVINYEQY
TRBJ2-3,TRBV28,ASREGQGTDTQY
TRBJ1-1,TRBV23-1,ASSSNRGENTEAF
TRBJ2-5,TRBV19,ASSTRGLGETQY
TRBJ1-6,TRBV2,ASRPRGSSYNSPLH
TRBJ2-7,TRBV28,ASGGLLREY